One sample yielded the 20 T cell receptor beta chains listed below, sequenced in a study of somatic mutations in cytotoxic T cells in rheumatoid arthritis. Clones were read by immunoSEQ multiplex PCR, and TCRdb kept only the in-frame ones, dropping some. In the table there are 15,000 to 20,000 clones, 82% of which are singletons. The sample taken for sequencing was CD8+ T cells sorted from blood. These receptors originate from a woman aged 45-65 years with rheumatoid arthritis.

The rearrangement links TRBV6-5 to TRBJ1-2; a possible D gene is TRBD1 (5 bases). Trimming removed 7 bases from V and 8 bases from J, with 11 bases in between. This CDR3 is 11 amino acids long. Germline V lookup: CDR1 MNHEY, CDR2 SVGAGI. CDR3 sequence (DNA): TGTGCCAGCACTCGGGGGGACGGCTACACCTTC. Translation gives CASTRGDGYTF.

V is TRBV5-1 and J is TRBJ2-1; D not certain. Germline assignment: CDR1 SGHRS and CDR2 YFSETQ. The ends were cut back, 0 bases at V and 0 bases at J, with 16 bases in the middle. The CDR3 is made up of 18 amino acids. CDR3: CASSLASRNAPSYNEQFF. CDR3 nucleotide sequence: TGCGCCAGCAGCTTGGCGAGCCGGAATGCTCCCTCCTACAATGAGCAGTTCTTC.

This clone has just one count. This chain links TRBV7-9 with TRBJ2-5; D may match TRBD1 or TRBD2 (5 bases each). This CDR3 is 12 amino acids long. The V and J ends lost 5 bases and 5 bases respectively, with 9 bases between them. Germline V gene data show CDR1 as SEHNR and CDR2 as FQNEAQ (reference sequence). For the CDR3, the DNA is TGTGCCAGCAGCCCCGAGGGGGAGACCCAGTACTTC. Protein: CASSPEGETQYF. Based on the CDR3 plus reference TRBV7-9 and TRBJ2-5, the full variable domain is DTGVSQNPRHKITKRGQNVTFRCDPISEHNRLYWYRQTLGQGPEFLTYFQNEAQLEKSRLLSDRFSAERPKGSFSTLEIQRTEQGDSAMYLCASSPEGETQYFGPGTRLLVL.

V gene TRBV5-1 combines with J gene TRBJ1-1, with D unresolved. CDR1 is SGHRS and CDR2 is YFSETQ in the germline V gene. V was clipped by 4 bases and J by 1 base, with 5 bases between them. There are 12 residues in the CDR3. The CDR3 protein is CASSPGNTEAFF. Here the CDR3 DNA reads TGCGCCAGCAGCCCAGGGAACACTGAAGCTTTCTTT.

Remarks on this clone: Other DNA sequences in this specimen translate into the identical CDR3. The rearrangement links TRBV9 to TRBJ2-7, with D possibly TRBD2 on 5 matching bases. Between the trimmed V and J ends, which lost 0 bases and 0 bases, there was a span of 7 bases. The CDR3 covers 14 residues. Germline lookup yields CDR1 SGDLS and CDR2 YYNGEE. The CDR3 region is CASSVGGDSYEQYF. CDR3 sequence (DNA): TGTGCCAGCAGCGTAGGGGGAGACTCCTACGAGCAGTACTTC.

This chain joins TRBV19 and TRBJ1-1, with a tentative D call TRBD1 (5 bases). Looked up from germline, CDR1 is LNHDA and CDR2 is SQIVND (reference sequence). The V end was cut by 6 bases, the J end by 4 bases, with 18 bases between. The CDR3 extends over 15 amino acids. DNA of the CDR3: TGTGCCAGTAGGGACCGGGGGACCCGGGTCACTGAAGCTTTCTTT. Amino acids: CASRDRGTRVTEAFF.

The chain has TRBV2 and TRBJ2-3, with 10 positions matching TRBD1. This CDR3 has 13 amino acids. V shed 6 bases and J 3 bases; nucleotides not matched to a gene: 0. CDR1 and CDR2 (germline): SNHLY, FYNNEI. The CDR3 protein is CASRDRGTDTQYF. The CDR3 DNA sequence: TGTGCCAGCAGGGACAGGGGGACAGATACGCAGTATTTT.

The chain has TRBV27 and TRBJ2-5; either TRBD1 or TRBD2 may supply D (5 bases each). Germline CDR1 MNHEY, CDR2 SMNVEV (reference sequence). The V and J ends lost 6 bases and 8 bases respectively, with 19 bases between them. This CDR3 comprises 14 residues. The CDR3 nucleotides read TGTGCCAGCAGCGCGGACTCGGGGCGGCAAACCCAGTACTTC. It codes for CASSADSGRQTQYF.

This sequence joins TRBV4-3 and TRBJ2-4, with D tentatively TRBD2 (6 bases). The germline V and J ends were trimmed by 0 bases and 0 bases, with 24 bases remaining between them. The CDR3 contains 21 residues. Per germline, CDR1 LGHNA and CDR2 YSLEER. The CDR3 reads CASSQDVPGNSGKLAKNIQYF. The DNA of the CDR3 is TGCGCCAGCAGCCAAGATGTCCCAGGGAATAGCGGCAAACTAGCCAAAAACATTCAGTACTTC.

Of note for this clone: Other DNA variants within this sample encode the same CDR3. This chain joins TRBV19 and TRBJ1-1; D is unresolved. V lost 3 bases to trimming and J lost 0 bases, with 5 bases between them. CDR1 is LNHDA, CDR2 SQIVND, per germline (reference sequence). CDR3 length: 13 amino acids. The CDR3 DNA reads TGTGCCAGTAGTATTTCAGTGAACACTGAAGCTTTCTTT. It specifies CASSISVNTEAFF.

The chain joins TRBV9 to TRBJ1-2; TRBD1 aligns across 11 bases. The CDR3 runs 16 residues. With V trimmed by 0 bases and J by 5 bases, 6 bases remained unmatched. The germline V gene encodes CDR1 SGDLS and CDR2 YYNGEE. The CDR3 loop reads CASSVDGTGGEYGYTF. The CDR3 region has the DNA TGTGCCAGCAGCGTAGACGGGACAGGGGGGGAATATGGCTACACCTTC. The whole variable domain, filled in from reference TRBV9 and TRBJ1-2, reads DSGVTQTPKHLITATGQRVTLRCSPRSGDLSVYWYQQSLDQGLQFLIQYYNGEERAKGNILERFSAQQFPDLHSELNLSSLELGDSALYFCASSVDGTGGEYGYTFGSGTRLTVV.

In the case of this clone: Germline is not matched at one junction end, which may reflect a read error. The chain links TRBV5-6 to TRBJ1-6; D gene ambiguous. This CDR3 is built from 18 residues. Per germline, CDR1 SGHDT and CDR2 YYEEEE. The CDR3: CASSLGSVRVSEDSPLHF. CDR3 nucleotide sequence: TGTGCCAGCAGCTTGGGAAGTGTACGGGTTTCCGAAGATTCGCCCCTCCACTTT. Based on the CDR3 plus reference TRBV5-6 and TRBJ1-6, the full variable domain is DAGVTQSPTHLIKTRGQQVTLRCSPKSGHDTVSWYQQALGQGPQFIFQYYEEEERQRGNFPDRFSGHQFPNYSSELNVNALLLGDSALYLCASSLGSVRVSEDSPLHFGNGTRLTVT.

The V call is TRBV6-1, the J call TRBJ1-2, with 10 bases matching TRBD1. Germline CDR1 MNHNS, CDR2 SASEGT. This CDR3 is built from 16 residues. The V gene end was trimmed by 0 bases and the J gene end by 4 bases; junction bases not matched to a gene: 5. CDR3 loop: CASSEAPRTGGYGYTF. The DNA for the CDR3 is TGTGCCAGCAGTGAAGCGCCCCGGACAGGGGGCTATGGCTACACCTTC.

This clone was counted once. V usage is TRBV4-1 and J usage is TRBJ2-1; 7 positions agree with TRBD2. This CDR3 has 14 amino acids. Germline V gene data show CDR1 as MGHRA and CDR2 as YSYEKL. V lost 4 bases and J lost 5; bases outside the gene matches: 5. CDR3 nucleotides: TGCGCCAGCAGCCCCGAGCGGGGCCACAATGAGCAGTTCTTC. Amino acids: CASSPERGHNEQFF.

This clone appeared a single time. This rearrangement joins TRBV9 to TRBJ2-7; no firm D call. With 4 bases removed from V and 5 bases from J, the gap between germline ends came to 13 bases. The CDR3 is made up of 13 amino acids. Germline V gene sequence: CDR1 SGDLS, CDR2 YYNGEE. The CDR3 here is CASSPLRSDEQYF. As DNA, the CDR3 is TGTGCCAGCAGCCCTCTTAGGTCTGACGAGCAGTACTTC.

This chain joins TRBV7-9 and TRBJ2-7, with 12 nucleotides matching TRBD2. J gave up 4 bases and V 4 bases, and 14 bases lay outside the gene matches. Germline V gene data show CDR1 as SEHNR and CDR2 as FQNEAQ (reference sequence). This CDR3 region has 18 residues. CDR3 DNA: TGTGCCAGCAGCTCCCCGGATCTACTAGCGGGGGGTGGATACGAGCAGTACTTC. It encodes CASSSPDLLAGGGYEQYF.

This chain uses TRBV7-9 with TRBJ1-4; 7 positions match TRBD1. V trimming: 2 bases; J trimming: 0 bases; junction bases outside the gene matches: 3. CDR1 and CDR2 from the germline V gene are SEHNR and FQNEAQ (reference sequence). The CDR3 extends over 16 amino acids. The chain's CDR3 is CASSLTGTATNEKLFF. The DNA of the CDR3 is TGTGCCAGCAGCTTAACTGGGACAGCAACTAATGAAAAACTGTTTTTT.

This clone appeared a single time. The V and J genes are TRBV18 and TRBJ2-3; TRBD1 might be the D (6 bases). The germline V gene encodes CDR1 KGHSH and CDR2 LQKENI. V lost 9 bases, J lost 0 bases, and 13 bases lay in between. The CDR3 has 14 amino acids. Here the CDR3 DNA reads TGTGCCAGTGCTCCAGGGGCTAGCACAGATACGCAGTATTTT. This encodes CASAPGASTDTQYF.

The gene calls are TRBV28 and TRBJ1-1, with D maybe TRBD1 (6 bases). V was shortened by 8 bases and J by 4 bases, with 17 bases between the two germline ends. There are 14 residues in the CDR3. Germline CDR1 and CDR2: MDHEN and SYDVKM. This chain's CDR3 is CASSPRGARTEAFF. The CDR3 DNA sequence: TGTGCCAGCTCCCCCCGGGGGGCCCGCACTGAAGCTTTCTTT.

This clone was picked up a small number of times. The chain is built from TRBV4-1 and TRBJ2-7; 9 positions match TRBD2. This CDR3 contains 15 residues. The germline gives CDR1 MGHRA, CDR2 YSYEKL. V was clipped by 1 base and J by 3 bases; unmatched bases: 4. CDR3: CASSQGLAGFYEQYF. In nucleotides, the CDR3 is TGCGCCAGCAGCCAAGGGCTAGCGGGGTTCTACGAGCAGTACTTC.